One sample yielded the 18 T cell receptor beta chains listed below, sequenced in a study of neoadjuvant nivolumab and ipilimumab in lung cancer. Produced via immunoSEQ multiplex PCR; TCRdb's table is partial and in-frame only. The sample holds over 20,000 clones, more than 75% seen once. Sequences were derived from tumor tissue, sampled after neoadjuvant nivolumab, alone or with ipilimumab, at or shortly before surgery. The receptors were gathered from an adult with non-small cell lung cancer.

This rearrangement joins TRBV5-1 to TRBJ2-1; 13 nucleotides line up with TRBD2. J lost 0 bases, V lost 4 bases, and 4 bases had no gene match. There are 17 residues in the CDR3. The germline CDR1 and CDR2 sequences are SGHRS and YFSETQ. CDR3 sequence: CASSLGLAGFSYNEQFF. CDR3 coding DNA: TGCGCCAGCAGCCTGGGACTAGCGGGATTCTCCTACAATGAGCAGTTCTTC.

The chain carries TRBV18 and TRBJ2-3; 7 bases align to TRBD1. Germline V lookup: CDR1 KGHSH, CDR2 LQKENI. CDR3 length: 15 residues. The V segment lost 5 bases and the J segment 2 bases; nucleotides outside the gene matches: 7. CDR3 in DNA: TGTGCCAGCTCAACTTGGGGACAGAACACAGATACGCAGTATTTT. Translated: CASSTWGQNTDTQYF.

The V and J genes are TRBV29-1 and TRBJ1-2, with D possibly matching TRBD1 (5 bases). Germline V gene sequence: CDR1 SQVTM, CDR2 ANQGSEA. This CDR3 has 15 amino acids. V lost 6 bases to trimming and J lost 8 bases, with 25 bases between them. CDR3 sequence (DNA): TGCAGCGTCAACCACCCGGACACACCGGGGTCCGGCTACACCTTC. Residues: CSVNHPDTPGSGYTF. Full variable domain (remainder filled in from reference TRBV29-1 and TRBJ1-2): SAVISQKPSRDICQRGTSLTIQCQVDSQVTMMFWYRQQPGQSLTLIATANQGSEATYESGFVIDKFPISRPNLTFSTLTVSNMSPEDSSIYLCSVNHPDTPGSGYTFGSGTRLTVV.

This rearrangement joins TRBV6-5 to TRBJ2-3; D remains ambiguous. Trimming cost V 8 bases and J 5 bases, with 14 bases left between them. The CDR3 runs to 13 residues. Germline V CDR1 and CDR2: MNHEY, SVGAGI. CDR3 sequence: CASQVTHGDTQYF. Written as DNA, the CDR3 is TGTGCCAGCCAAGTCACACACGGAGATACGCAGTATTTT.

V usage is TRBV9 and J usage is TRBJ2-2; no reliable D call. Germline CDR1 SGDLS, CDR2 YYNGEE. The CDR3 loop spans 14 amino acids. V was trimmed by 4 bases and J by 4 bases, leaving 11 bases between them. The CDR3 DNA is TGTGCCAGCAGCCGTGAAGTGGCCACCGGGGAGCTGTTTTTT. It encodes CASSREVATGELFF.

The rearrangement uses TRBV5-1 and TRBJ2-2; perhaps TRBD2 as D (7 bases). Germline CDR1 is SGHRS and CDR2 is YFSETQ. Trimming removed 6 bases at V and 3 bases at J, with 21 bases between. This CDR3 region has 17 residues. The DNA for the CDR3 is TGCGCCAGCACGGCCCCCCGGGGGGCGCTGGACACCGGGGAGCTGTTTTTT. Translated, it gives CASTAPRGALDTGELFF.

The rearrangement joins TRBV10-1 to TRBJ2-3; D not resolved. This CDR3 is built from 16 residues. V was shortened by 3 bases and J by 1 base, with 14 bases between the two germline ends. The germline gives CDR1 WNHNN, CDR2 SYGVQD (reference sequence). CDR3 sequence reads: CASSDRRAKGTDTQYF. The DNA for the CDR3 is TGCGCCAGCAGTGATCGGAGAGCTAAGGGCACAGATACGCAGTATTTT.

This rearrangement joins TRBV7-2 to TRBJ2-7; TRBD2 aligns across 14 bases. The CDR3 is 15 residues long. V lost 5 bases, J lost 2 bases, and 2 bases stayed unmatched. Germline V gene data show CDR1 as SGHTA and CDR2 as FQGNSA. CDR3 protein: CASSAGLAGAYEQYF. CDR3 coding DNA: TGTGCCAGCAGCGCGGGACTAGCGGGGGCCTACGAGCAGTACTTC.

The chain recombines TRBV5-1 with TRBJ2-3; 9 bases map to TRBD2. CDR3 size: 17 residues. Germline trimming cut 0 bases from V and 0 bases from J; bases unmatched to any gene: 5. Germline V lookup: CDR1 SGHRS, CDR2 YFSETQ. CDR3 protein: CASSLDLAGGSTDTQYF. The CDR3 DNA reads TGCGCCAGCAGCTTGGATCTCGCGGGAGGGAGCACAGATACGCAGTATTTT. The variable domain in full, with the rest retrieved from reference TRBV5-1 and TRBJ2-3, is KAGVTQTPRYLIKTRGQQVTLSCSPISGHRSVSWYQQTPGQGLQFLFEYFSETQRNKGNFPGRFSGRQFSNSRSEMNVSTLELGDSALYLCASSLDLAGGSTDTQYFGPGTRLTVL.

The CDR3 coding sequence is TGTGCCAGCAGCCAGCGCGGGACGTCCGGATTGGATACGCAGTATTTT. This gives the protein CASSQRGTSGLDTQYF. The chain employs TRBV4-2 and TRBJ2-3; weak D call: TRBD2 (6 bases). The CDR3 has 16 residues. Per germline, CDR1 LGHNA and CDR2 YNFKEQ. The V end lost 3 bases, the J end lost 6 bases, and 19 bases lay between the germline ends.

The J gene is TRBJ1-1, the V gene TRBV5-1; D is ambiguous. Between the trimmed V and J ends, which lost 0 bases and 1 base, there was a span of 10 bases. The CDR3 is 15 residues long. Looked up from germline, CDR1 is SGHRS and CDR2 is YFSETQ. The CDR3 loop reads CASSLGDGGNTEAFF. CDR3 DNA: TGCGCCAGCAGCTTGGGGGATGGAGGGAACACTGAAGCTTTCTTT.

The J gene is TRBJ2-6, the V gene TRBV5-1, with D tentatively TRBD2 (6 bases). CDR3 length: 16 residues. CDR1 SGHRS and CDR2 YFSETQ come from the germline V gene. Trimming cost V 5 bases and J 2 bases, with 14 bases left between them. CDR3 sequence: CASSQQEGAGANVLTF. CDR3 coding DNA: TGCGCCAGCAGTCAGCAGGAGGGTGCTGGGGCCAACGTCCTGACTTTC.

The V and J genes are TRBV25-1 and TRBJ2-5; D is tentatively TRBD1 or TRBD2 (5 bases each). V was cut by 2 bases and J by 9 bases, with 22 bases left in between. The germline V gene encodes CDR1 MGHDK and CDR2 SYGVNS. The CDR3 runs to 16 residues. The CDR3 loop reads CASSEEEDNLILPQYF. In DNA form, the CDR3 reads TGTGCCAGCAGTGAAGAGGAGGACAATCTAATCCTACCCCAGTACTTC.

V and J are TRBV29-1 and TRBJ2-2; D not certain. The CDR3 is made up of 14 amino acids. V lost 2 bases and J 0 bases, leaving 7 bases between the germline ends. CDR1 SQVTM and CDR2 ANQGSEA come from the germline V gene. The CDR3 region is CSVEYAANTGELFF. The CDR3 nucleotides are TGCAGCGTTGAATATGCGGCGAACACCGGGGAGCTGTTTTTT.

The J gene is TRBJ1-1, the V gene TRBV18; 9 bases match TRBD1. Germline V lookup: CDR1 KGHSH, CDR2 LQKENI. The CDR3 length is 15 residues. V shed 2 bases, J shed 4 bases, and the junction held 5 bases outside the gene matches. CDR3 in amino acids: CASSPGTGSSTEAFF. Written as DNA, the CDR3 is TGTGCCAGCTCACCAGGGACAGGGAGCAGCACTGAAGCTTTCTTT.

The chain joins TRBV30 to TRBJ2-1, with 9 bases identical to TRBD1. Germline V gene lookup returns CDR1 GTSNPN and CDR2 SVGIG (reference sequence). CDR3 length: 15 residues. The junction had 8 bases not matched to a gene; V was cut back by 1 base and J by 7 bases. The CDR3 sequence: CAWSDGQGSRNEQFF. CDR3 nucleotide sequence: TGTGCCTGGAGTGACGGACAGGGGTCGCGGAATGAGCAGTTCTTC.

The chain combines TRBV13 with TRBJ1-2; possibly TRBD1 for D (5 bases). CDR1 and CDR2 from the germline V gene are PRHDT and FYEKMQ (reference sequence). The CDR3 length is 14 residues. V lost 5 bases and J lost 1, with 11 bases in between. CDR3 sequence reads: CASSPGAGNYGYTF. The CDR3 nucleotides are TGTGCCAGCAGCCCCGGGGCCGGTAACTATGGCTACACCTTC.

The chain recombines TRBV5-1 with TRBJ1-1, with TRBD1 as a possible D gene (6 bases). The CDR3 is 16 residues long. Trimming stripped 6 bases from V and 3 bases from J, with 21 bases between. Germline V gene lookup returns CDR1 SGHRS and CDR2 YFSETQ. Here the CDR3 DNA reads TGCGCCAGCATGTGGTCCGAGGCAGGGGATTACACTGAAGCTTTCTTT. It encodes CASMWSEAGDYTEAFF.